Following are 17 T cell receptor beta chains from one sample sequenced in a study of shared clonotypes between healthy human individuals. Assay used: immunoSEQ multiplex PCR; TCRdb lists only in-frame clones, some missing. The data show millions of clones, around 94% seen once. The specimen sequenced was naive CD4+ T cells sorted from blood. The subset: CD45RA+ positively selected. The receptors shown here come from a man between 18 and 35 years old in good health.

This clone was counted a single time. Other DNA sequences of this sample code for an identical CDR3. This chain uses TRBV18 with TRBJ2-7, with 8 bases lining up with TRBD1. The CDR3 covers 15 residues. With 3 bases clipped from V and 1 base from J, the junction kept 5 bases outside the gene matches. Germline values: CDR1 KGHSH, CDR2 LQKENI. In DNA form, the CDR3 reads TGTGCCAGCTCACCCAGACAGGGGAGTTCCTACGAGCAGTACTTC. The encoded protein is CASSPRQGSSYEQYF.

V gene TRBV5-1 combines with J gene TRBJ2-5; 7 bases line up with TRBD1. Germline lookup yields CDR1 SGHRS and CDR2 YFSETQ. The CDR3 has 16 residues. V shed 4 bases and J 1 base; nucleotides not matched to a gene: 10. CDR3 bases: TGCGCCAGCAGCACGTACGGCCGGGACAGCCAAGAGACCCAGTACTTC. Its protein product is CASSTYGRDSQETQYF.

The chain has TRBV28 and TRBJ1-3; tentative D call: TRBD1 (5 bases). Trimming pared 3 bases from V and 4 bases from J, leaving 22 bases between. The CDR3 runs 18 residues. In germline, CDR1 is MDHEN, CDR2 SYDVKM. CDR3 nucleotides: TGTGCCAGCAGTTTGGGGGGAAGTCCGTCTAGAGCGGGAAACACCATATATTTT. Encoded protein: CASSLGGSPSRAGNTIYF.

The chain is built from TRBV28 and TRBJ2-3, with 9 bases fitting TRBD1. The J segment lost 3 bases and the V segment lost 6 bases, leaving 7 bases of the junction unmatched. The length of the CDR3 is 15 residues. Per germline, CDR1 MDHEN and CDR2 SYDVKM. This chain's CDR3 is CASRLQGAFTDTQYF. DNA of the CDR3: TGTGCCAGCAGGCTACAGGGGGCGTTTACAGATACGCAGTATTTT.

V is TRBV6-5 and J is TRBJ1-1; 9 nucleotides align to TRBD1. This CDR3 contains 16 residues. Germline V gives CDR1 MNHEY, CDR2 SVGAGI. Trimming cost V 4 bases and J 3 bases; bases outside gene matches: 9. CDR3 amino acids: CASSSPSRDRDTEAFF. CDR3 in DNA: TGTGCCAGCAGTTCCCCGTCCCGGGACAGGGACACTGAAGCTTTCTTT.

The genes are TRBV5-1 and TRBJ2-3; TRBD2 might be the D (5 bases). The CDR3 spans 13 residues. Trimming removed 1 base from V and 4 bases from J, with 7 bases in between. From germline, CDR1 is SGHRS and CDR2 YFSETQ. Here the CDR3 DNA reads TGCGCCAGCAGCTTGAGGAGGTCAGATACGCAGTATTTT. It is translated as CASSLRRSDTQYF. Filled out from reference TRBV5-1 and TRBJ2-3, the complete variable domain reads KAGVTQTPRYLIKTRGQQVTLSCSPISGHRSVSWYQQTPGQGLQFLFEYFSETQRNKGNFPGRFSGRQFSNSRSEMNVSTLELGDSALYLCASSLRRSDTQYFGPGTRLTVL.

As for this clone: Other DNA sequences in the same sample also yield this CDR3. The chain combines TRBV18 with TRBJ1-2; possible D gene TRBD1, 5 bases. V was shortened by 6 bases and J by 1 base, with 9 bases between the two germline ends. Germline lookup yields CDR1 KGHSH and CDR2 LQKENI. This CDR3 has 13 amino acids. CDR3 DNA: TGTGCCAGCTCCCCGACAGATAACTATGGCTACACCTTC. Translating it yields CASSPTDNYGYTF.

The chain uses TRBV13 and TRBJ2-3; weak D call: TRBD2 (6 bases). Between the trimmed V and J ends, which lost 6 bases and 4 bases, there was a span of 14 bases. Per the germline V gene, CDR1 is PRHDT and CDR2 is FYEKMQ (reference sequence). The CDR3 has 14 amino acids. CDR3 DNA sequence: TGTGCCAGCAGTTCTCTAGCGCAGGCAGATACGCAGTATTTT. Translated: CASSSLAQADTQYF.

The gene calls are TRBV21-1 and TRBJ1-5; the DNA was not used to check the table's D call, TRBD1. TRBV21-1 is reported as a pseudogene. The CDR3 is 16 residues long. The CDR3 sequence is CASSPWALSPGQPQHF. In nucleotides, the CDR3 is TGTGCCAGCAGCCCATGGGCCCTAAGTCCTGGACAGCCCCAGCATTTT.

The chain combines TRBV28 with TRBJ2-7, with TRBD1 identical over 9 bases. The CDR3 covers 15 residues. Germline V CDR1 and CDR2: MDHEN, SYDVKM. With V trimmed by 3 bases and J by 4 bases, 7 bases remained unmatched. CDR3 in DNA: TGTGCCAGCAGTTTTAGGGACAGGGTGGGGTACGAGCAGTACTTC. It translates to CASSFRDRVGYEQYF.

CDR3 bases: TGCGCCAGCAGCCTAGCGGACAGTAGTTCACCCCTCCACTTT. It translates to CASSLADSSSPLHF. The chain joins TRBV4-1 to TRBJ1-6, with a weak D call TRBD1 (6 bases). The germline V gene encodes CDR1 MGHRA and CDR2 YSYEKL. Trimming cost V 4 bases and J 9 bases, with 13 bases left between them. This CDR3 contains 14 residues.

This chain joins TRBV18 and TRBJ2-4, with a possible D match to TRBD1 (6 bases). The CDR3 is 15 amino acids. Germline assignment: CDR1 KGHSH and CDR2 LQKENI. V was cut by 4 bases and J by 0 bases, with 10 bases left in between. The CDR3 DNA follows: TGTGCCAGCTCACGGCTAGGGGGAGCCAAAAACATTCAGTACTTC. Protein sequence: CASSRLGGAKNIQYF.

CDR3 residues: CASSRDRTYEQYF. DNA of the CDR3: TGTGCCAGCAGCAGGGACAGGACCTACGAGCAGTACTTC. This rearrangement joins TRBV11-3 to TRBJ2-7; 8 nucleotides line up with TRBD1. J lost 2 bases, V lost 5 bases, and 2 bases had no gene match. Germline V CDR1 and CDR2: SGHNT, YENEEA. The CDR3 is made up of 13 amino acids. The full variable domain, in which reference TRBV11-3 and TRBJ2-7 provide the parts outside the CDR3, is EAGVVQSPRYKIIEKKQPVAFWCNPISGHNTLYWYLQNLGQGPELLIRYENEEAVDDSQLPKDRFSAERLKGVDSTLKIQPAELGDSAVYLCASSRDRTYEQYFGPGTRLTVT.

This rearrangement joins TRBV6-1 to TRBJ2-1, with 12 bases aligning to TRBD2. Per germline, CDR1 MNHNS and CDR2 SASEGT. The trim removed 4 bases at V and 7 bases at J, leaving 2 bases unmatched. The CDR3 consists of 14 residues. CDR3 residues: CASSALAGGNEQFF. DNA for the CDR3: TGTGCCAGCAGTGCCCTAGCGGGGGGGAATGAGCAGTTCTTC.

About this clone itself: Other DNA sequences within the sample encode an identical CDR3. This chain uses TRBV18 with TRBJ2-7, with D hard to call. CDR3 length: 12 residues. Trimming removed 3 bases from V and 4 bases from J, with 7 bases in between. The V gene's germline CDR1 is KGHSH and CDR2 LQKENI. The CDR3 DNA reads TGTGCCAGCTCACCGGAACCTTACGAGCAGTACTTC. Its protein is CASSPEPYEQYF.

The chain links TRBV28 to TRBJ1-1, with 9 bases lining up with TRBD1. The V segment lost 6 bases and the J segment 5 bases; nucleotides outside the gene matches: 4. The CDR3 has 13 residues. The V gene's germline CDR1 is MDHEN and CDR2 SYDVKM. The CDR3 loop reads CASRVQGATEAFF. CDR3 bases: TGTGCCAGCAGGGTACAGGGGGCGACTGAAGCTTTCTTT.

The chain links TRBV9 to TRBJ2-1, with 12 bases aligning to TRBD2. From germline, CDR1 is SGDLS and CDR2 YYNGEE. V lost 0 bases to trimming and J lost 8 bases; unmatched junction nucleotides: 6. The length of the CDR3 is 16 residues. CDR3 region: CASSVGWTSGMDEQFF. The CDR3 DNA follows: TGTGCCAGCAGCGTAGGATGGACTAGCGGGATGGATGAGCAGTTCTTC. The whole variable domain, filled in from reference TRBV9 and TRBJ2-1, reads DSGVTQTPKHLITATGQRVTLRCSPRSGDLSVYWYQQSLDQGLQFLIQYYNGEERAKGNILERFSAQQFPDLHSELNLSSLELGDSALYFCASSVGWTSGMDEQFFGPGTRLTVL.